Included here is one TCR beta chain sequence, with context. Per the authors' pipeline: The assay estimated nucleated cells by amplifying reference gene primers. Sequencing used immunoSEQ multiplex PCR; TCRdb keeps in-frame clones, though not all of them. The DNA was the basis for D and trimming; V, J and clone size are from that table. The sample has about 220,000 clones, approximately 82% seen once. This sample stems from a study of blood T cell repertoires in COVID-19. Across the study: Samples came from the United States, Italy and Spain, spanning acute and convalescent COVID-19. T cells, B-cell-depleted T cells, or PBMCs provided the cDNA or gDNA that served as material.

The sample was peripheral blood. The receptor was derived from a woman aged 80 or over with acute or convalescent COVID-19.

This chain's CDR3 is CATHTAAAYGYTF. CDR3 bases: TGTGCCACACACACCGCGGCAGCCTATGGCTACACCTTC. The chain couples TRBV7-2 to TRBJ1-2, with D unclear. CDR3 length: 13 amino acids. The V and J ends lost 10 bases and 4 bases respectively, with 16 bases between them. The germline V gene has CDR1 SGHTA and CDR2 FQGNSA.